This T cell receptor beta chain is from a study of vaccination effects on CD4 cells after COVID-19. Study findings and constraints: Vaccine-induced clones in healthy vaccinees cross-reacted with common cold coronaviruses in only 1 of 255 cases.

V lost 3 bases and J lost 0, with 6 bases in between. Looked up from germline, CDR1 is SNHLY and CDR2 is FYNNEI. CDR3 length: 14 residues. Peptide-pool stimulation followed by sequencing identified expanded antigen-specific CD4+ clonotypes in the ViraFEST assay. Cells that had been cultured for less than eleven days were the source of isolated CD4+ T cells. Each person got two doses of an mRNA SARS-CoV-2 vaccine, BNT162b2 or mRNA-1273. Vaccine recipients, nucleocapsid antibody negative, had no prior SARS-CoV-2 infection. Clones were read by immunoSEQ multiplex PCR, and TCRdb kept only the in-frame ones, dropping some. The sample has roughly 46,000 clones; around 80% are singletons. A note on this clone: As yet, its antigen is unknown.

The sequence was collected from a human donor who received a COVID-19 vaccine. The chain recombines TRBV2 with TRBJ2-4; tentatively, D is TRBD1 or TRBD2 (5 bases each). The sequences come from CD4+ T cells from PBMCs cultured with HCoV-OC43 spike peptides, collected after COVID-19 vaccination. Subset reported: HCoV-OC43 spike overlapping peptide pool stimulation. The CDR3: CASSEGVAKNIQYF. The CDR3 coding sequence is TGTGCCAGCAGTGAGGGGGTAGCCAAAAACATTCAGTACTTC.